This T cell receptor (beta chain) was recovered during a study of T cell responses to AZD1222 COVID-19 vaccine. Here immunoSEQ multiplex PCR was the method, and the copy in TCRdb shows in-frame clones only, minus some. The sample lists 90,000 to 100,000 clones, roughly 83% occurring once. This CDR3 has 16 amino acids. V shed 5 bases and J 4 bases; nucleotides not matched to a gene: 6. Germline V lookup: CDR1 LNHDA, CDR2 SQIVND (reference sequence). The rearrangement uses TRBV19 and TRBJ2-3; 13 bases align to TRBD2. The sample was peripheral blood, taken 28 days after the second AZD1222 dose. This sequence was found in an adult who received the AZD1222 COVID-19 vaccine. CDR3 DNA: TGTGCCAGTAGTTCAGGACTAGCGGGAGTCCCAGATACGCAGTATTTT. Amino acid sequence: CASSSGLAGVPDTQYF.